These 27 T cell receptor beta chains came from one sample sequenced in a study of shared clonotypes between healthy human individuals. Naivety among CD8 cells was defined by CD45RO negativity and positive CCR7 selection, thereby excluding terminally differentiated effector memory CD45RA+ cells. Some clones are missing from TCRdb's copy, which holds only in-frame ones; the method was immunoSEQ multiplex PCR. Of some 2.1 million clones in the sample, about 95% are singletons; the top ten hold about 1.1%. The sequencing sample was made of naive CD8+ T cells sorted from blood. These TCRs come from a man aged 18 to 30 in good health.

V gene TRBV5-6 combines with J gene TRBJ2-1, with D tentatively TRBD1 (5 bases). Germline values: CDR1 SGHDT, CDR2 YYEEEE. Trimming removed 0 bases at V and 7 bases at J, with 8 bases between. The CDR3 runs to 13 residues. The DNA for the CDR3 is TGTGCCAGCAGCTTGGGGCGGACAAATGAGCAGTTCTTC. Translated: CASSLGRTNEQFF. Drawing the rest from reference TRBV5-6 and TRBJ2-1, the complete variable domain is DAGVTQSPTHLIKTRGQQVTLRCSPKSGHDTVSWYQQALGQGPQFIFQYYEEEERQRGNFPDRFSGHQFPNYSSELNVNALLLGDSALYLCASSLGRTNEQFFGPGTRLTVL.

The V gene is TRBV2, the J gene TRBJ2-5; TRBD1 matches 11 bases. Germline assignment: CDR1 SNHLY and CDR2 FYNNEI. With 6 bases clipped from V and 4 bases from J, the junction kept 4 bases outside the gene matches. This CDR3 has 14 amino acids. CDR3 protein: CASSLGQGVETQYF. In DNA, the CDR3 is TGTGCCAGCAGCCTGGGACAGGGGGTAGAGACCCAGTACTTC.

V gene TRBV19 combines with J gene TRBJ2-7; 12 nucleotides align to TRBD1. With 5 bases clipped from V and 4 bases from J, the junction kept 6 bases outside the gene matches. Germline lookup yields CDR1 LNHDA and CDR2 SQIVND (reference sequence). There are 15 residues in the CDR3. The CDR3 here is CASSPGTGGAYEQYF. In DNA, the CDR3 is TGTGCCAGTAGTCCGGGGACAGGGGGCGCGTACGAGCAGTACTTC.

This sequence joins TRBV10-2 and TRBJ2-2; the D call may be TRBD1 or TRBD2 (6 bases each). Trimming removed 8 bases from V and 2 bases from J, with 12 bases in between. Germline V gives CDR1 WSHSY, CDR2 SAAADI. The CDR3 has 14 amino acids. Written as DNA, the CDR3 is TGCGCCAGCGGGGGGCAGGCTAACACCGGGGAGCTGTTTTTT. This encodes CASGGQANTGELFF.

As to this clone: Different DNA sequences within this sample yield the same CDR3. The chain couples TRBV4-3 to TRBJ2-7, with D possibly matching TRBD2 (5 bases). This CDR3 region has 14 residues. The germline gives CDR1 LGHNA, CDR2 YSLEER. The V end was cut by 0 bases, the J end by 3 bases, with 9 bases between. The DNA of the CDR3 is TGCGCCAGCAGCCAAGACCCCGGAGGCTACGAGCAGTACTTC. The encoded protein is CASSQDPGGYEQYF.

This sequence joins TRBV27 and TRBJ1-4; D unclear. The CDR3 covers 14 residues. CDR1 is MNHEY and CDR2 is SMNVEV in the germline V gene (reference sequence). V lost 2 bases to trimming and J lost 4 bases, with 8 bases between them. The CDR3 DNA is TGTGCCAGCAGTTTAATCACGGGTAATGAAAAACTGTTTTTT. Its protein product is CASSLITGNEKLFF.

The chain recombines TRBV5-1 with TRBJ1-4, with a tentative D call TRBD1 (5 bases). This CDR3 is built from 15 residues. V was cut by 0 bases and J by 8 bases, with 14 bases left in between. CDR1 is SGHRS, CDR2 YFSETQ, per germline. The CDR3 sequence is CASSLGLGAAEKLFF. CDR3 DNA sequence: TGCGCCAGCAGCTTGGGTCTAGGGGCGGCGGAAAAACTGTTTTTT.

This rearrangement joins TRBV29-1 to TRBJ2-2; no clear D gene. Germline lookup yields CDR1 SQVTM and CDR2 ANQGSEA. This CDR3 has 12 residues. V shed 4 bases and J shed 1 base, with 4 bases lying between them. CDR3 coding DNA: TGCAGCGTTGTGAGGAACACCGGGGAGCTGTTTTTT. Translation: CSVVRNTGELFF.

V is TRBV6-5 and J is TRBJ1-6; D unresolved. Germline loops: CDR1 MNHEY, CDR2 SVGAGI. The CDR3 loop spans 13 amino acids. With 0 bases removed from V and 16 bases from J, the gap between germline ends came to 13 bases. The CDR3, as DNA: TGTGCCAGCAGTTACTCGCCGGCCACCGGGCTCCACTTT. Its protein product is CASSYSPATGLHF.

The chain uses TRBV10-1 and TRBJ2-7; D remains unclear. Germline assignment: CDR1 WNHNN and CDR2 SYGVQD (reference sequence). The V end was cut by 2 bases, the J end by 3 bases, with 5 bases between. This CDR3 contains 12 residues. For the CDR3, the DNA is TGCGCCAGCAGTGAGGGATTCTACGAGCAGTACTTC. It is translated as CASSEGFYEQYF.

The chain recombines TRBV11-2 with TRBJ2-7; D call uncertain. V lost 1 base and J 3 bases, leaving 16 bases between the germline ends. Germline V CDR1 and CDR2: SGHAT, FQNNGV. This CDR3 has 16 amino acids. CDR3 DNA: TGTGCCAGCAGCTTAGCGAGGAAGGTCCCCCTCTACGAGCAGTACTTC. It is translated as CASSLARKVPLYEQYF.

The chain recombines TRBV5-1 with TRBJ2-7; no clear D gene. This CDR3 is built from 16 residues. V gave up 3 bases and J gave up 2 bases, with 18 bases separating them. Germline V lookup: CDR1 SGHRS, CDR2 YFSETQ. This CDR3 reads CASSSDSFTLPYEQYF. The CDR3, as DNA: TGCGCCAGCAGCTCTGACTCCTTTACTCTTCCCTACGAGCAGTACTTC. Full variable domain (outside the CDR3, taken from reference TRBV5-1 and TRBJ2-7): KAGVTQTPRYLIKTRGQQVTLSCSPISGHRSVSWYQQTPGQGLQFLFEYFSETQRNKGNFPGRFSGRQFSNSRSEMNVSTLELGDSALYLCASSSDSFTLPYEQYFGPGTRLTVT.

The V and J genes are TRBV19 and TRBJ1-5, with 9 bases that match TRBD1. This CDR3 is built from 15 residues. Germline assignment: CDR1 LNHDA and CDR2 SQIVND (reference sequence). V lost 6 bases, J lost 8 bases, and 11 bases stayed unmatched. This chain's CDR3 is CASRAGTGPTEPQHF. CDR3 bases: TGTGCCAGTAGGGCGGGGACAGGGCCGACGGAGCCCCAGCATTTT. The variable domain in full, completed from reference TRBV19 and TRBJ1-5, reads DGGITQSPKYLFRKEGQNVTLSCEQNLNHDAMYWYRQDPGQGLRLIYYSQIVNDFQKGDIAEGYSVSREKKESFPLTVTSAQKNPTAFYLCASRAGTGPTEPQHFGDGTRLSIL.

The chain has TRBV4-3 and TRBJ2-2, with D perhaps matching TRBD2 (7 bases). The germline V gene has CDR1 LGHNA and CDR2 YSLEER. The CDR3 has 16 amino acids. Trimming took off 0 bases at V and 4 bases at J, with 12 bases between the two ends. The CDR3 nucleotides are TGCGCCAGCAGCCAAGACTCCGGGGGGCGCACCGGGGAGCTGTTTTTT. It codes for CASSQDSGGRTGELFF.

The chain couples TRBV28 to TRBJ2-3, with no clear D. V lost 7 bases, J lost 6 bases, and 20 bases lay in between. The germline CDR1 and CDR2 sequences are MDHEN and SYDVKM. The CDR3 has 15 residues. CDR3 sequence reads: CASTLGSAGSDTQYF. DNA for the CDR3: TGTGCCAGCACCTTGGGCTCGGCCGGGTCCGATACGCAGTATTTT. Full variable domain (missing parts from reference TRBV28 and TRBJ2-3): DVKVTQSSRYLVKRTGEKVFLECVQDMDHENMFWYRQDPGLGLRLIYFSYDVKMKEKGDIPEGYSVSREKKERFSLILESASTNQTSMYLCASTLGSAGSDTQYFGPGTRLTVL.

V usage is TRBV27 and J usage is TRBJ1-1, with 11 bases that match TRBD1. The V gene's germline CDR1 is MNHEY and CDR2 SMNVEV (reference sequence). The CDR3 has 13 residues. V trimming: 6 bases; J trimming: 7 bases; junction bases outside the gene matches: 4. CDR3 sequence: CASRGQGAFEAFF. CDR3 in DNA: TGTGCCAGCAGAGGACAGGGGGCGTTTGAAGCTTTCTTT.

This clone appeared a few times. The genes are TRBV6-1 and TRBJ1-2; D is perhaps TRBD1 (5 bases). V gave up 7 bases and J gave up 6 bases, with 15 bases separating them. The CDR3 length is 13 residues. Germline CDR1 MNHNS, CDR2 SASEGT. CDR3 sequence reads: CASKGLGLDGYTF. Here the CDR3 DNA reads TGTGCCAGCAAAGGTTTGGGGCTGGATGGCTACACCTTC.

The chain carries TRBV11-2 and TRBJ2-1; TRBD2 agrees at 9 bases. Trimming cost V 0 bases and J 7 bases; bases outside gene matches: 7. Germline V gives CDR1 SGHAT, CDR2 FQNNGV. This CDR3 contains 16 residues. The CDR3 DNA sequence: TGTGCCAGCAGCTTAGATGGAGTAGCGGGGGCGAATGAGCAGTTCTTC. Residues: CASSLDGVAGANEQFF.

The chain joins TRBV28 to TRBJ1-1, with 9 positions matching TRBD1. The CDR3 sequence is 15 residues long. V lost 6 bases and J lost 4; bases outside the gene matches: 9. The germline CDR1 and CDR2 sequences are MDHEN and SYDVKM. CDR3 sequence: CASRAFDRGSTEAFF. In DNA form, the CDR3 reads TGTGCCAGCAGAGCTTTCGACAGGGGGAGCACTGAAGCTTTCTTT.

The V and J genes are TRBV7-6 and TRBJ2-4, with TRBD2 matching 15 bases. This CDR3 spans 22 amino acids. V dropped 5 bases and J dropped 0; count of bases not matched to a gene: 17. CDR1 and CDR2 from the germline V gene are SGHVS and FNYEAQ. CDR3 region: CASSPGPGLAGGNQLAKNIQYF. As DNA, the CDR3 is TGTGCCAGCAGCCCCGGCCCGGGACTAGCGGGAGGTAACCAGCTAGCCAAAAACATTCAGTACTTC.

The chain couples TRBV9 to TRBJ1-3, with TRBD1 matching over 7 bases. Germline-derived CDR1 and CDR2 are SGDLS and YYNGEE. The CDR3 is 16 amino acids. V shed 3 bases, J shed 4 bases, and the junction held 10 bases outside the gene matches. The CDR3 bases are TGTGCCAGCAGCGCCGGGACAGACGCCCTCGGAAACACCATATATTTT. This encodes CASSAGTDALGNTIYF.

V is TRBV21-1 and J is TRBJ1-5; the table's D call, TRBD1, was not checked against the DNA. TRBV21-1 is given as a pseudogene. The CDR3 is made up of 14 amino acids. DNA for the CDR3: TGTGCCAGCAGCCGAAACCTGGGCCGGCAGCCCCAGCATTTT. Protein sequence: CASSRNLGRQPQHF.

The chain uses TRBV15 and TRBJ2-2; 10 bases agree with TRBD2. V shed 0 bases and J 1 base; nucleotides not matched to a gene: 2. CDR3 length: 17 amino acids. The germline V gene has CDR1 LNHNV and CDR2 YYDKDF (reference sequence). In DNA form, the CDR3 reads TGTGCCACCAGCAGAGATCGACTAGCGGGGAACACCGGGGAGCTGTTTTTT. As protein: CATSRDRLAGNTGELFF. The complete variable domain, with remaining parts taken from reference TRBV15 and TRBJ2-2, reads DAMVIQNPRYQVTQFGKPVTLSCSQTLNHNVMYWYQQKSSQAPKLLFHYYDKDFNNEADTPDNFQSRRPNTSFCFLDIRSPGLGDTAMYLCATSRDRLAGNTGELFFGEGSRLTVL.

The V and J genes are TRBV7-9 and TRBJ2-1; D may be TRBD1 (6 bases). Trimming shortened V by 5 bases and J by 4 bases, and 15 bases separated the two germline ends. CDR3 size: 15 residues. The germline V gene has CDR1 SEHNR and CDR2 FQNEAQ (reference sequence). The CDR3 loop is CASSDLDSPYNEQFF. CDR3 coding DNA: TGTGCCAGCAGCGATCTGGACAGCCCATACAATGAGCAGTTCTTC. The full variable domain, completed using reference TRBV7-9 and TRBJ2-1, is DTGVSQNPRHKITKRGQNVTFRCDPISEHNRLYWYRQTLGQGPEFLTYFQNEAQLEKSRLLSDRFSAERPKGSFSTLEIQRTEQGDSAMYLCASSDLDSPYNEQFFGPGTRLTVL.

CDR3 loop: CASSLATVGEKLFF. DNA of the CDR3: TGTGCCAGCAGCTTAGCGACAGTAGGAGAAAAACTGTTTTTT. The chain employs TRBV11-3 and TRBJ1-4; D is perhaps TRBD1 (5 bases). Germline V CDR1 and CDR2: SGHNT, YENEEA. The CDR3 contains 14 residues. The V end was cut by 1 base, the J end by 8 bases, with 11 bases between.

Here the CDR3 reads CASSLGTAGPYEQYF. The CDR3 bases are TGTGCCAGCAGTTTAGGGACGGCGGGGCCCTACGAGCAGTACTTC. The rearrangement uses TRBV28 and TRBJ2-7; D possibly corresponds to TRBD2 (6 bases). The CDR3 spans 15 residues. Trimming left V 2 bases short and J 2 bases short, with 13 bases between. Germline CDR1 is MDHEN and CDR2 is SYDVKM.

The V and J genes are TRBV28 and TRBJ1-2; weak D call: TRBD1 (6 bases). CDR3 length equals 14 residues. The germline V gene has CDR1 MDHEN and CDR2 SYDVKM. The V and J ends lost 3 bases and 8 bases respectively, with 16 bases between them. CDR3 DNA: TGTGCCAGCAGTTTGGGGGTCAGGGGATTCGGCTACACCTTC. It specifies CASSLGVRGFGYTF.